These 28 T cell receptor beta chains came from one sample sequenced in a study of shared clonotypes between healthy human individuals. Sequencing used immunoSEQ multiplex PCR; TCRdb keeps in-frame clones, though not all of them. The profile shows some 1.5 million clones, around 97% of them singletons. Specimen: naive CD4+ T cells sorted from blood. As for subset: CD45RA+ positively selected. Source of these receptors: a man aged 25 to 45 in good health.

The chain links TRBV19 to TRBJ1-5; D gene uncertain. Trimming removed 0 bases at V and 1 base at J, with 7 bases between. Germline V CDR1 and CDR2: LNHDA, SQIVND (reference sequence). The CDR3 runs 15 residues. This CDR3 reads CASSIDGGSNQPQHF. CDR3 DNA sequence: TGTGCCAGTAGTATAGATGGCGGCAGCAATCAGCCCCAGCATTTT.

This clone has a single count. V and J are TRBV7-2 and TRBJ2-4, with D possibly being TRBD2 (6 bases). The length of the CDR3 is 14 residues. CDR1 SGHTA and CDR2 FQGNSA come from the germline V gene. V lost 2 bases and J 8 bases, leaving 13 bases between the germline ends. CDR3: CASSLQTGDHIQYF. The CDR3 DNA reads as TGTGCCAGCAGCTTACAAACGGGAGACCACATTCAGTACTTC.

This chain uses TRBV5-1 with TRBJ1-1; tentative D call: TRBD1 (5 bases). Trimming removed 4 bases from V and 1 base from J, with 11 bases in between. This CDR3 spans 14 amino acids. Germline V gene sequence: CDR1 SGHRS, CDR2 YFSETQ. The CDR3 is CASSLRDQNTEAFF. DNA for the CDR3: TGCGCCAGCAGCCTCCGGGACCAGAACACTGAAGCTTTCTTT.

On this clone: The same CDR3 arises from other DNA sequences in this sample as well. The chain couples TRBV2 to TRBJ1-5; 7 nucleotides align to TRBD1. The germline V gene has CDR1 SNHLY and CDR2 FYNNEI. This CDR3 has 14 residues. V was clipped by 6 bases and J by 3 bases; unmatched bases: 5. The CDR3 nucleotides read TGTGCCAGCAGGGACGACAGGGTCAATCAGCCCCAGCATTTT. Protein sequence: CASRDDRVNQPQHF.

Regarding this clone: The sample holds other DNA sequences that translate to the same CDR3. This chain uses TRBV29-1 with TRBJ2-2; the match to TRBD1 covers 9 bases. V trimming: 6 bases; J trimming: 0 bases; junction bases outside the gene matches: 2. Germline lookup yields CDR1 SQVTM and CDR2 ANQGSEA. The CDR3 sequence is 14 residues long. CDR3 protein: CSVGTGTNTGELFF. The CDR3 region has the DNA TGCAGCGTGGGGACAGGGACGAACACCGGGGAGCTGTTTTTT.

The chain recombines TRBV28 with TRBJ2-2; D unclear. In germline, CDR1 is MDHEN, CDR2 SYDVKM. V shed 8 bases and J shed 0 bases, with 16 bases lying between them. This CDR3 contains 16 residues. This CDR3 is CASSNPAGTNTGELFF. CDR3 nucleotides: TGTGCCAGCTCGAATCCGGCAGGTACGAACACCGGGGAGCTGTTTTTT.

V usage is TRBV7-6 and J usage is TRBJ1-5; no reliable D call. V lost 0 bases to trimming and J lost 5 bases, with 5 bases between them. Germline V gene lookup returns CDR1 SGHVS and CDR2 FNYEAQ. The CDR3 is 13 amino acids. CDR3 residues: CASSLARDQPQHF. The CDR3 nucleotides read TGTGCCAGCAGCTTAGCGAGGGATCAGCCCCAGCATTTT.

This chain uses TRBV20-1 with TRBJ2-2; D gene uncertain. The CDR3 is 10 amino acids. Trimming left V 5 bases short and J 7 bases short, with 5 bases between. CDR1 is DFQATT, CDR2 SNEGSKA, per germline (reference sequence). DNA of the CDR3: TGCAGTGCTGAAGGCGGGGAGCTGTTTTTT. This gives the protein CSAEGGELFF.

V and J are TRBV11-2 and TRBJ2-4; D is ambiguous. The V gene's germline CDR1 is SGHAT and CDR2 FQNNGV. The V gene lost 0 bases and the J gene lost 6 bases, with 12 bases spanning the gap. The CDR3 has 15 amino acids. The CDR3: CASSLDGALPNIQYF. CDR3 nucleotides: TGTGCCAGCAGCTTAGATGGCGCCCTTCCAAACATTCAGTACTTC.

V gene TRBV4-2 combines with J gene TRBJ1-4; D is undetermined. V was trimmed by 1 base and J by 6 bases, leaving 6 bases between them. In germline, CDR1 is LGHNA, CDR2 YNFKEQ. The CDR3 covers 13 residues. The CDR3 region is CASSQASYEKLFF. For the CDR3, the DNA is TGTGCCAGCAGCCAAGCCAGCTATGAAAAACTGTTTTTT.

The J gene is TRBJ2-1, the V gene TRBV9; the D is unclear. V lost 4 bases and J lost 2, with 7 bases in between. This CDR3 has 13 residues. Germline values: CDR1 SGDLS, CDR2 YYNGEE. As DNA, the CDR3 is TGTGCCAGCAGCTCGAGCACCTACAATGAGCAGTTCTTC. Its translation: CASSSSTYNEQFF. The complete variable domain, with remaining parts taken from reference TRBV9 and TRBJ2-1, reads DSGVTQTPKHLITATGQRVTLRCSPRSGDLSVYWYQQSLDQGLQFLIQYYNGEERAKGNILERFSAQQFPDLHSELNLSSLELGDSALYFCASSSSTYNEQFFGPGTRLTVL.

CDR3 DNA: TGTGCCAGCTCACAGGGCCCAGATACGCAGTATTTT. Translated, it gives CASSQGPDTQYF. The V and J genes are TRBV18 and TRBJ2-3, with unresolved D. The CDR3 consists of 12 residues. Trimming took off 4 bases at V and 4 bases at J, with 6 bases between the two ends. Germline-derived CDR1 and CDR2 are KGHSH and LQKENI.

This sequence joins TRBV6-5 and TRBJ2-5; D gene unclear. The CDR3 is 15 residues long. Trimming pared 0 bases from V and 5 bases from J, leaving 13 bases between. CDR1 and CDR2 from the germline V gene are MNHEY and SVGAGI. The CDR3 DNA is TGTGCCAGCAGTTACTCGGAACTTACCGGGGAGACCCAGTACTTC. Protein sequence: CASSYSELTGETQYF.

The chain carries TRBV7-9 and TRBJ2-7; 10 bases align to TRBD1. The CDR3 loop spans 17 amino acids. CDR1 is SEHNR, CDR2 FQNEAQ, per germline (reference sequence). The J segment lost 5 bases and the V segment lost 5 bases, leaving 15 bases of the junction unmatched. CDR3 region: CASSTGFGGQGRHEQYF. The CDR3 bases are TGTGCCAGCAGCACCGGGTTCGGGGGACAGGGGAGGCACGAGCAGTACTTC.

This chain connects TRBV15 to TRBJ1-3, with D perhaps matching TRBD1 (5 bases). This CDR3 spans 14 amino acids. V was trimmed by 5 bases and J by 1 base, leaving 9 bases between them. Germline lookup yields CDR1 LNHNV and CDR2 YYDKDF (reference sequence). This chain's CDR3 is CATSLQGSGNTIYF. CDR3 nucleotides: TGTGCCACCAGCTTGCAGGGATCTGGAAACACCATATATTTT.

The chain is built from TRBV28 and TRBJ1-1; D is ambiguous. This CDR3 comprises 13 residues. CDR1 is MDHEN and CDR2 is SYDVKM in the germline V gene. Between the trimmed V and J ends, which lost 3 bases and 7 bases, there was a span of 12 bases. CDR3 in DNA: TGTGCCAGCAGTTTGGTTCCGGGGTATGAAGCTTTCTTT. Amino acid sequence: CASSLVPGYEAFF.

Concerning this clone itself: The same CDR3 is also encoded by other DNA sequences in this sample. The gene calls are TRBV5-1 and TRBJ2-6; D might be TRBD2 (5 bases). This CDR3 is built from 14 residues. The V gene's germline CDR1 is SGHRS and CDR2 YFSETQ. V dropped 4 bases and J dropped 0 bases, with 5 bases sitting between them. DNA of the CDR3: TGCGCCAGCAGCGGAGGCTCTGGGGCCAACGTCCTGACTTTC. Translated: CASSGGSGANVLTF.

CDR3 region: CASSLTETPYNEQFF. In DNA form, the CDR3 reads TGCGCCAGCAGCTTGACGGAGACCCCCTACAATGAGCAGTTCTTC. V is TRBV5-1 and J is TRBJ2-1; D is undetermined. CDR1 and CDR2 from the germline V gene are SGHRS and YFSETQ. The CDR3 covers 15 residues. Trimming shortened V by 1 base and J by 2 bases, and 10 bases separated the two germline ends.

The CDR3: CASSVRGLAGYNEQFF. The CDR3 region has the DNA TGTGCCAGCAGCGTTCGGGGACTAGCGGGATACAATGAGCAGTTCTTC. The J gene is TRBJ2-1, the V gene TRBV9; 13 nucleotides line up with TRBD2. Germline V gene data show CDR1 as SGDLS and CDR2 as YYNGEE. J was trimmed by 4 bases and V by 2 bases; bases with no gene match: 3. CDR3 length: 16 residues.

V is TRBV9 and J is TRBJ2-1, with a tentative D call TRBD1 (6 bases). The CDR3 has 16 amino acids. Trimming left V 0 bases short and J 2 bases short, with 12 bases between. The germline V gene has CDR1 SGDLS and CDR2 YYNGEE. The chain's CDR3 is CASSVEVGHAYNEQFF. The CDR3 DNA sequence: TGTGCCAGCAGCGTAGAGGTGGGACACGCCTACAATGAGCAGTTCTTC.

DNA of the CDR3: TGTGCCAGCAGCGAATCCGGGACTTCCTACAATGAGCAGTTCTTC. Translating gives CASSESGTSYNEQFF. The chain employs TRBV28 and TRBJ2-1; tentatively, D is TRBD2 (6 bases). This CDR3 region has 15 residues. V lost 6 bases to trimming and J lost 1 base, with 13 bases between them. Germline V gene sequence: CDR1 MDHEN, CDR2 SYDVKM.

J is TRBJ2-7 and V is TRBV11-2; 10 bases line up with TRBD1. V gave up 1 base and J gave up 7 bases; unmatched junction bases: 1. There are 13 residues in the CDR3. Germline V gives CDR1 SGHAT, CDR2 FQNNGV. The CDR3 region is CASSLGTGGEQYF. The CDR3, as DNA: TGTGCCAGCAGCTTAGGGACAGGGGGAGAGCAGTACTTC. The complete variable domain, with remaining parts taken from reference TRBV11-2 and TRBJ2-7, reads EAGVAQSPRYKIIEKRQSVAFWCNPISGHATLYWYQQILGQGPKLLIQFQNNGVVDDSQLPKDRFSAERLKGVDSTLKIQPAKLEDSAVYLCASSLGTGGEQYFGPGTRLTVT.

The CDR3 region has the DNA TGTGCCAGCAGCTCACCCCATCCAGCTAACTATGGCTACACCTTC. Encoded protein: CASSSPHPANYGYTF. The chain is built from TRBV28 and TRBJ1-2; D unresolved. Germline V gene sequence: CDR1 MDHEN, CDR2 SYDVKM. The CDR3 is 15 residues long. Trimming took 6 bases from V and 0 from J, leaving 14 bases between them.

The chain couples TRBV7-2 to TRBJ1-2; possible D gene TRBD1, 6 bases. V was trimmed by 4 bases and J by 0 bases, leaving 12 bases between them. The CDR3 contains 15 residues. Germline V CDR1 and CDR2: SGHTA, FQGNSA. This CDR3 reads CASSSRGLANYGYTF. In nucleotides, the CDR3 is TGTGCCAGCAGCTCGAGGGGGTTGGCTAACTATGGCTACACCTTC.

This sequence joins TRBV18 and TRBJ2-2; 7 nucleotides agree with TRBD2. Germline V gene data show CDR1 as KGHSH and CDR2 as LQKENI. The junction had 5 bases not matched to a gene; V was cut back by 3 bases and J by 1 base. This CDR3 has 16 residues. The CDR3 DNA sequence: TGTGCCAGCTCACCTGCGGGAGCAGGGAACACCGGGGAGCTGTTTTTT. Protein: CASSPAGAGNTGELFF. The entire variable domain, with the rest obtained from reference TRBV18 and TRBJ2-2, is as follows: NAGVMQNPRHLVRRRGQEARLRCSPMKGHSHVYWYRQLPEEGLKFMVYLQKENIIDESGMPKERFSAEFPKEGPSILRIQQVVRGDSAAYFCASSPAGAGNTGELFFGEGSRLTVL.

The chain couples TRBV30 to TRBJ1-1, with no clear D. Germline-derived CDR1 and CDR2 are GTSNPN and SVGIG (reference sequence). The CDR3 loop spans 15 amino acids. Trimming removed 2 bases from V and 4 bases from J, with 17 bases in between. The CDR3 loop is CAWSSAGPFATEAFF. The CDR3 bases are TGTGCCTGGAGTTCCGCCGGGCCGTTCGCCACTGAAGCTTTCTTT.

This rearrangement joins TRBV18 to TRBJ1-1; no clear D gene. The CDR3 consists of 15 residues. Germline CDR1 reads KGHSH; CDR2 reads LQKENI. V was pared by 1 base and J by 3 bases, with 12 bases between. CDR3 sequence: CASSPQQARDTEAFF. DNA of the CDR3: TGTGCCAGCTCACCACAGCAGGCCCGAGACACTGAAGCTTTCTTT.

The chain recombines TRBV18 with TRBJ2-7; D not resolved. V was clipped by 4 bases and J by 4 bases, with 8 bases between them. Germline CDR1 reads KGHSH; CDR2 reads LQKENI. The CDR3 totals 12 residues. CDR3 loop: CASSLTKYEQYF. The DNA for the CDR3 is TGTGCCAGCTCACTGACAAAATACGAGCAGTACTTC.